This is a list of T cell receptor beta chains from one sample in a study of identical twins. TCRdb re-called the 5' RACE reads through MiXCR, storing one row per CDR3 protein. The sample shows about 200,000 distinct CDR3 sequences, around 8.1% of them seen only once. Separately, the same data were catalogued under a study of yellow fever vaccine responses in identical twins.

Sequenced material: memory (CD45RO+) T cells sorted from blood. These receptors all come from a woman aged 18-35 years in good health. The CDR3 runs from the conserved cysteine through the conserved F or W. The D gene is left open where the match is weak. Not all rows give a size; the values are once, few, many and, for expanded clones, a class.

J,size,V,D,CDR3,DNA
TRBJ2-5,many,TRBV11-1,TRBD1,CASSLSVGQQETQYF,TGTGCCAGCAGCTTAAGTGTGGGACAGCAAGAGACCCAGTACTTC
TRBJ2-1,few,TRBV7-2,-,CASRPGSLGDNEQFF,TGTGCCAGCAGGCCCGGAAGCTTGGGGGACAATGAGCAGTTCTTC
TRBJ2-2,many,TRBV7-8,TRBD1,CASSNRQGTYGELFF,TGTGCCAGCAGCAACCGACAGGGTACTTACGGGGAGCTGTTTTTT
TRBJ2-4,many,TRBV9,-,CASSVVPGGLENIQYF,TGTGCCAGCAGCGTAGTTCCCGGGGGGCTGGAGAACATTCAGTACTTC
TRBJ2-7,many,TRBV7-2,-,CASSLVYGGNYEQYF,TGTGCCAGCAGCTTAGTGTATGGCGGGAATTACGAGCAGTACTTC
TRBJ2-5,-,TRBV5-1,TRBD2,CASSLSGGPGETQYF,TGCGCCAGCAGCTTGAGCGGGGGGCCAGGGGAGACCCAGTACTTC
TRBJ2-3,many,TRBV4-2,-,CASSLYSGTDTQYF,TGTGCCAGCAGCCTATATTCCGGCACAGATACGCAGTATTTT
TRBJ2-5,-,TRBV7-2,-,CASSGSTEETQYF,TGTGCCAGCAGCGGCAGCACCGAAGAGACCCAGTACTTC
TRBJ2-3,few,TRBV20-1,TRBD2,CSASGLAGGSTDTQYF,TGCAGTGCTAGTGGGCTAGCGGGGGGAAGCACAGATACGCAGTATTTT
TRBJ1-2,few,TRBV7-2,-,CASSGGGWGYTF,TGTGCCAGCAGCGGGGGCGGATGGGGCTACACCTTC
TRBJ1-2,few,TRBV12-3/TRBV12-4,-,CASSFDRNYGYTF,TGTGCCAGCAGTTTCGACAGAAACTATGGCTACACCTTC
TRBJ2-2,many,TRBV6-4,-,CASSDSVGGATGELFF,TGTGCCAGCAGTGACTCTGTTGGGGGGGCCACCGGGGAGCTGTTTTTT
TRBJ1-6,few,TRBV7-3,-,CASSSALGSPLHF,TGTGCCAGCAGCTCGGCCTTGGGTTCACCCCTCCACTTT
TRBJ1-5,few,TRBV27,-,CASSTGQNNQPQHF,TGTGCCAGCAGCACCGGACAGAACAATCAGCCCCAGCATTTT
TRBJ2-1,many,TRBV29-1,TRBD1,CSVEDPGQGADEQFF,TGCAGCGTTGAAGACCCCGGACAGGGGGCGGATGAGCAGTTCTTC
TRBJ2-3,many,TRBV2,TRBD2,CASNILAGGTDTQYF,TGTGCCAGCAACATACTAGCGGGGGGAACAGATACGCAGTATTTT
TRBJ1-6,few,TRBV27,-,CASRKVGQSLVYSPLHF,TGTGCCAGCAGGAAGGTTGGGCAGTCGTTAGTCTATTCACCCCTCCACTTT
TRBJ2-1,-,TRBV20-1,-,CSARLRVLSYNEQFF,TGCAGTGCCCGCCTCCGAGTTCTCTCCTACAATGAGCAGTTCTTC
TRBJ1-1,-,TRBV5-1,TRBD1,CASSRGQKVTEAFF,TGCGCCAGCAGCCGGGGACAGAAGGTAACTGAAGCTTTCTTT
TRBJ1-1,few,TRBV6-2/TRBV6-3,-,CASSYYGGRLEAFF,TGTGCCAGCAGTTATTACGGGGGCCGCCTTGAAGCTTTCTTT
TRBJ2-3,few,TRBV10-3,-,CAISKTADTQYF,TGTGCCATCAGCAAGACCGCAGATACGCAGTATTTT
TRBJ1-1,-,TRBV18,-,CASSPPVPVVGEAFF,TGTGCCAGCTCACCACCGGTTCCGGTCGTAGGTGAAGCTTTCTTT
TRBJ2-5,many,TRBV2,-,CASRTPRGNQETQYF,TGTGCCAGCAGGACTCCGCGGGGTAACCAAGAGACCCAGTACTTC
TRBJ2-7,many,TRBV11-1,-,CASTLGSLRGRTETSYEQYF,TGTGCCAGCACCCTAGGATCCCTCCGGGGCCGGACGGAGACTTCCTACGAGCAGTACTTC
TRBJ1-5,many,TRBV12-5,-,CASGLGGEGQPQHF,TGTGCTAGTGGTTTGGGGGGGGAGGGTCAGCCCCAGCATTTT
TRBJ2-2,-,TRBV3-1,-,CASSQVGTTGELFF,TGTGCCAGCAGCCAAGTGGGCACGACCGGGGAGCTGTTTTTT
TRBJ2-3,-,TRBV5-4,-,CASSSPAAEFTDTQYF,TGTGCCAGCAGCTCGCCCGCGGCCGAATTCACAGATACGCAGTATTTT
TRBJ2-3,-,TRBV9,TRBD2,CASSPGLAGGPTDTQYF,TGTGCCAGCAGCCCGGGACTAGCGGGGGGGCCCACAGATACGCAGTATTTT
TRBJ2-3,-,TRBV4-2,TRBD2,CASSQLILAGGSTDTQYF,TGTGCCAGCAGCCAACTTATTTTAGCGGGAGGGTCCACAGATACGCAGTATTTT
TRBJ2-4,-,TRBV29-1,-,CSVEAQGRLNIQYF,TGCAGCGTTGAAGCCCAGGGGAGGTTAAACATTCAGTACTTC
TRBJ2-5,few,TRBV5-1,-,CASSLAGGQETQYF,TGCGCCAGCAGCTTGGCCGGGGGCCAAGAGACCCAGTACTTC
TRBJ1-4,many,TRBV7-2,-,CASSLRGGNEKLFF,TGTGCCAGCAGCCTAAGGGGGGGAAATGAAAAACTGTTTTTT
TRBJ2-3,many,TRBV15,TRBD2,CATSRTSGGASDTQYF,TGTGCCACCAGCAGGACTAGCGGGGGGGCCTCAGATACGCAGTATTTT
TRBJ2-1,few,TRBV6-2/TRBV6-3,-,CASLRSGPSYNEQFF,TGTGCCAGCTTGAGGAGCGGACCCTCCTACAATGAGCAGTTCTTC
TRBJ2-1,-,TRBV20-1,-,CSARDQGREQFF,TGCAGTGCTAGAGATCAAGGGAGGGAGCAGTTCTTC
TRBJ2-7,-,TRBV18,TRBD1,CASSPVSGQGRSEQYF,TGTGCCAGCTCACCAGTTTCAGGACAGGGGAGATCCGAGCAGTACTTC
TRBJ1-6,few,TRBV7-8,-,CASRAGTLSSYNSPLHF,TGTGCCAGCAGAGCCGGGACGTTGAGCTCCTATAATTCACCCCTCCACTTT
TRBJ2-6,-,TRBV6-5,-,CASSYSGIPMNVLTF,TGTGCCAGCAGTTACTCAGGGATACCAATGAACGTCCTGACTTTC
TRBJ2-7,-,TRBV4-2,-,CASSPMSLGRPNLPTNPYEQYF,TGTGCCAGCAGCCCCATGTCCCTCGGAAGACCCAACCTTCCAACGAATCCCTACGAGCAGTACTTC
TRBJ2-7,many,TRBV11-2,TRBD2,CASSPGPRIDSSGGVAYEQYF,TGTGCCAGCAGCCCGGGACCTCGGATTGATTCTAGCGGGGGGGTGGCCTACGAGCAGTACTTC
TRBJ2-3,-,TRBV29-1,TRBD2,CSGGLAGSDTQYF,TGCAGCGGGGGACTAGCGGGGTCAGATACGCAGTATTTT
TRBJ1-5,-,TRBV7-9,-,CASSLGAGAGSQPQHF,TGTGCCAGCAGCTTAGGGGCGGGAGCGGGCAGTCAGCCCCAGCATTTT
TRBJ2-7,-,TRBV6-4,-,CASSEGGTYEQYF,TGTGCCAGCTCAGAAGGGGGTACCTACGAGCAGTACTTC
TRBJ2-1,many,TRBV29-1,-,CSVHEGYNEQFF,TGCAGCGTTCACGAAGGGTACAATGAGCAGTTCTTC